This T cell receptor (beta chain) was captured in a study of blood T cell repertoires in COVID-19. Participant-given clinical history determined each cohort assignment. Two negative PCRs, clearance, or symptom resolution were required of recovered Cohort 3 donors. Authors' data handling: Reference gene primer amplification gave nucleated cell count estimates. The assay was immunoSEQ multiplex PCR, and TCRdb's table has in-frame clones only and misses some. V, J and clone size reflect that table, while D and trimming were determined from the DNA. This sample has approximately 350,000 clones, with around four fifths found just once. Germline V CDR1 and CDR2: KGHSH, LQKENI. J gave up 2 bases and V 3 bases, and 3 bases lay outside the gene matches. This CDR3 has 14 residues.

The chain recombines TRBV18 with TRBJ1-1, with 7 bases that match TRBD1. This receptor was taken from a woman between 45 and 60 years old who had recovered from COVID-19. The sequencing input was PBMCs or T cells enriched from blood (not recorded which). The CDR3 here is CASSPTGINTEAFF. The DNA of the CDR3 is TGTGCCAGCTCACCGACAGGGATCAACACTGAAGCTTTCTTT.